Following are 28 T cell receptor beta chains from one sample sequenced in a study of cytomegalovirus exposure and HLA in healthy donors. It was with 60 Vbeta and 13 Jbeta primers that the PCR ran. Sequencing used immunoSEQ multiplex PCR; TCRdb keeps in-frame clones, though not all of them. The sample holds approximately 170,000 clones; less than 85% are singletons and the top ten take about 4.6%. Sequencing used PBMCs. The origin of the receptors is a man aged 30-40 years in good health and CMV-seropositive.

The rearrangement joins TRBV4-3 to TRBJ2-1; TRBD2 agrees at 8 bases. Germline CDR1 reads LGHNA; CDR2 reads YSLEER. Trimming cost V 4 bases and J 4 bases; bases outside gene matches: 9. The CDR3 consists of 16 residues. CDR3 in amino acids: CASSLEDGRGYNEQFF. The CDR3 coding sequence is TGCGCCAGCAGCCTAGAAGACGGGAGGGGGTACAATGAGCAGTTCTTC.

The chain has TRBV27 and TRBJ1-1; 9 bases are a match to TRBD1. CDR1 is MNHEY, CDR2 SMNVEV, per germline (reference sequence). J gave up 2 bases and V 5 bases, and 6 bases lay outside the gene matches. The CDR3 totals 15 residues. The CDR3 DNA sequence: TGTGCCAGCAGTCCTACAGGGGGCTCAAACACTGAAGCTTTCTTT. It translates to CASSPTGGSNTEAFF.

In DNA, the CDR3 is TGTGCCTGGAGTGGGACGGGGATAGCCAAAAACATTCAGTACTTC. Its protein is CAWSGTGIAKNIQYF. The chain recombines TRBV30 with TRBJ2-4, with a possible D match to TRBD2 (5 bases). The CDR3 consists of 15 residues. Germline-derived CDR1 and CDR2 are GTSNPN and SVGIG (reference sequence). Trimming cost V 1 base and J 0 bases, with 10 bases left between them.

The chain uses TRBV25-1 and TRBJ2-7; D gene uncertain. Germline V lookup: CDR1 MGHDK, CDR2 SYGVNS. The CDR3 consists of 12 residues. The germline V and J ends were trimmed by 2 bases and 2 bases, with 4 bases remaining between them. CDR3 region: CASSERAYEQYF. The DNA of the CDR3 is TGTGCCAGCAGTGAACGCGCCTACGAGCAGTACTTC.

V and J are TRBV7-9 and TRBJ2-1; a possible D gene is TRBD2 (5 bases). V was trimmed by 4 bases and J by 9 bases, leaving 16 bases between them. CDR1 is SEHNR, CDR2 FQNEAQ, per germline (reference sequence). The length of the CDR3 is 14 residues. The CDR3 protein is CASSSWDLGGEQFF. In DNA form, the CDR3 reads TGTGCCAGCAGCTCATGGGATCTAGGAGGTGAGCAGTTCTTC.

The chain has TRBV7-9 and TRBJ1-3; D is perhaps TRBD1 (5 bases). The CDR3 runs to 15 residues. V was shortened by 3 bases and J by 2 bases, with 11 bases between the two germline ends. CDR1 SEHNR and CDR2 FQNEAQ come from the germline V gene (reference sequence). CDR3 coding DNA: TGTGCCAGCAGCTTCCTACCGACAGCTGGAAACACCATATATTTT. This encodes CASSFLPTAGNTIYF.

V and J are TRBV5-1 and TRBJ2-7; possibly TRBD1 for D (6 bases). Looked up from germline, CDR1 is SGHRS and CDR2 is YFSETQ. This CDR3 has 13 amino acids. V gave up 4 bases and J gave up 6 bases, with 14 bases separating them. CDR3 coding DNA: TGCGCCAGCAGCGTGACAGGTCGGGGCGAGCAGTACTTC. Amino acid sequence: CASSVTGRGEQYF.

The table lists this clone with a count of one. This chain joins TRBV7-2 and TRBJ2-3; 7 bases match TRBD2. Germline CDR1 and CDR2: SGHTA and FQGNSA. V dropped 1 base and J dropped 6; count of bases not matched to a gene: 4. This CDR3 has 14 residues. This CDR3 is CASSLEVGGDTQYF. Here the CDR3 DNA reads TGTGCCAGCAGCTTAGAGGTGGGGGGGGATACGCAGTATTTT.

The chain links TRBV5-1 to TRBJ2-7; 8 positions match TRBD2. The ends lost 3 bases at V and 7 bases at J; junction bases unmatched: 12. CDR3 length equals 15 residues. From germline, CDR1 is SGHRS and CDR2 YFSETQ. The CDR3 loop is CASSYDGRALGEQYF. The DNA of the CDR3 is TGCGCCAGCAGCTACGACGGGAGGGCACTTGGAGAGCAGTACTTC.

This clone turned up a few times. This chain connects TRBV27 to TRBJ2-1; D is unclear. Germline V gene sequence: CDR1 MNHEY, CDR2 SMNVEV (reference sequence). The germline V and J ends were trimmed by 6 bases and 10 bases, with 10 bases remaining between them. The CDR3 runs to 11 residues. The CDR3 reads CASSHSREQFF. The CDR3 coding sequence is TGTGCCAGCAGCCACTCGCGGGAGCAGTTCTTC.

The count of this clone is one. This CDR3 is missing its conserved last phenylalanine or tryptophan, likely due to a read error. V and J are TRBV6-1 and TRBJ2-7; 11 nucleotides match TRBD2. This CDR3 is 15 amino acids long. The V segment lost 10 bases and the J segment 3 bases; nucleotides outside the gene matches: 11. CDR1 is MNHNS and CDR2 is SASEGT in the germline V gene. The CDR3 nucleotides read TGTGCCACCACCAACCCCGGGACTAGCGGCTACGAGCAGTACCTC. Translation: CATTNPGTSGYEQYL.

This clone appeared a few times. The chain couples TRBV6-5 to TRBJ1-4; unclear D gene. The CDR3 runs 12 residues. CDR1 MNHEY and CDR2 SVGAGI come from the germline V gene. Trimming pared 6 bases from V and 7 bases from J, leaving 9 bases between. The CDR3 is CASSFIGEKLFF. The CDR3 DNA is TGTGCCAGCAGCTTTATCGGTGAAAAACTGTTTTTT.

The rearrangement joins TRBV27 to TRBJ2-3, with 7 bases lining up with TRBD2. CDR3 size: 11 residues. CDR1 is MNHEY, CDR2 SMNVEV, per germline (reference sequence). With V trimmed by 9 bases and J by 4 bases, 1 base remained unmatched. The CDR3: CASTSADTQYF. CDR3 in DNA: TGTGCCAGTACTAGCGCAGATACGCAGTATTTT.

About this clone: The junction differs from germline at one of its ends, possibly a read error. The CDR3 loop is CASSNYPAGVHDF. The CDR3 bases are TGTGCCAGCAGCAACTACCCGGCCGGGGTGCACGACTTC. The rearrangement links TRBV14 to TRBJ2-5; D possibly corresponds to TRBD2 (5 bases). The CDR3 consists of 13 residues. CDR1 and CDR2 from the germline V gene are SGHDN and FVKESK. The variable domain in full, with the rest retrieved from reference TRBV14 and TRBJ2-5, is EAGVTQFPSHSVIEKGQTVTLRCDPISGHDNLYWYRRVMGKEIKFLLHFVKESKQDESGMPNNRFLAERTGGTYSTLKVQPAELEDSGVYFCASSNYPAGVHDFGPGTRLLVL.

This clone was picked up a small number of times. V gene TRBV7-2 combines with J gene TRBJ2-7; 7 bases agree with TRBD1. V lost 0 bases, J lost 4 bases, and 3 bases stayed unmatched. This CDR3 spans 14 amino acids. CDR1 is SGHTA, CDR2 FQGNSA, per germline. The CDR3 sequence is CASSLAGGDYEQYF. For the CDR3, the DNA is TGTGCCAGCAGCTTAGCAGGGGGCGATTACGAGCAGTACTTC.

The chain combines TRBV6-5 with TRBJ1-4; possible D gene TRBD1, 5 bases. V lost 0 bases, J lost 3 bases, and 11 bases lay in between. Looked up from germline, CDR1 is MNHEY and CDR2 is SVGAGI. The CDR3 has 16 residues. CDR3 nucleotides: TGTGCCAGCAGTTACTCCAGGGCGTCGGCTAATGAAAAACTGTTTTTT. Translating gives CASSYSRASANEKLFF.

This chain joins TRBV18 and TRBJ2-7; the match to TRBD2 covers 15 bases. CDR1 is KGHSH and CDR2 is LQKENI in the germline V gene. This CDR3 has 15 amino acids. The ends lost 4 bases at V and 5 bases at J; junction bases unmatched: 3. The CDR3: CASSLGLAGGDEQYF. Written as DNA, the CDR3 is TGTGCCAGCTCACTGGGACTAGCGGGAGGTGACGAGCAGTACTTC.

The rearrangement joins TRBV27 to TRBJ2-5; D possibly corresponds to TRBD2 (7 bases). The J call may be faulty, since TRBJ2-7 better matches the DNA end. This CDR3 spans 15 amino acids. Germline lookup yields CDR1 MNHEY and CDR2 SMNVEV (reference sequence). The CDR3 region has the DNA TGTGCCAGCGGACTAGGGGGGCCCCTCTCCTACGAGCAGTACTTC. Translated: CASGLGGPLSYEQYF.

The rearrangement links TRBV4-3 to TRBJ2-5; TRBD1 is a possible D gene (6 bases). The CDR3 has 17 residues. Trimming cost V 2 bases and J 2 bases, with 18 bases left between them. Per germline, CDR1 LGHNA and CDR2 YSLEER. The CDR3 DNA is TGCGCCAGCAGCCAATCATCCCCGGGACAATCTCAAGAGACCCAGTACTTC. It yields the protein CASSQSSPGQSQETQYF.

The CDR3 here is CASSLGDTNWGQETQYF. DNA of the CDR3: TGCGCCAGCAGCTTGGGGGACACAAATTGGGGGCAAGAGACCCAGTACTTC. The chain is built from TRBV5-1 and TRBJ2-5; TRBD1 might be the D (6 bases). Germline V gene data show CDR1 as SGHRS and CDR2 as YFSETQ. The CDR3 has 17 amino acids. V was cut by 0 bases and J by 2 bases, with 17 bases left in between.

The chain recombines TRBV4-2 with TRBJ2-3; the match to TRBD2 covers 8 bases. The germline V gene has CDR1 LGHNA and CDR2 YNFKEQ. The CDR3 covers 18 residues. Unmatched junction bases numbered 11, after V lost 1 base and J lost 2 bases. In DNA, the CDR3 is TGTGCCAGCAGCCAAGCCGTAGGGGCGGGGGGAATCACAGATACGCAGTATTTT. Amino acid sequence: CASSQAVGAGGITDTQYF.

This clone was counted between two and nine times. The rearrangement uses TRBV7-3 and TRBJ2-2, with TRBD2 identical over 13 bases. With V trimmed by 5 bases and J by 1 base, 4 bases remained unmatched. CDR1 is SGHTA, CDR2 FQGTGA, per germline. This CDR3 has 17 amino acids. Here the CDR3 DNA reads TGTGCCAGCAGCCTGACTAGCGGGGGGCTGAACACCGGGGAGCTGTTTTTT. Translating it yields CASSLTSGGLNTGELFF.

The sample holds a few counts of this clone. CDR3 DNA sequence: TGTGCCAGCAGTCCGCTCGGGACAGGGATCTACGAGCAGTACTTC. Amino acids: CASSPLGTGIYEQYF. This rearrangement joins TRBV6-6 to TRBJ2-7; 9 bases are a match to TRBD1. With V trimmed by 5 bases and J by 3 bases, 8 bases remained unmatched. The CDR3 loop spans 15 amino acids. Germline V gene sequence: CDR1 MNHNY, CDR2 SVGAGI (reference sequence).

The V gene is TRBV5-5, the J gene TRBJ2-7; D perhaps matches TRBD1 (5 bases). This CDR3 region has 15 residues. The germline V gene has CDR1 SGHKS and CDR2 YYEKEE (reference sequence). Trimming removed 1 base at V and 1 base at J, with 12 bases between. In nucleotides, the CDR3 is TGTGCCAGCAGCTTGAGGCAGGGCGGATCCTACGAGCAGTACTTC. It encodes CASSLRQGGSYEQYF.

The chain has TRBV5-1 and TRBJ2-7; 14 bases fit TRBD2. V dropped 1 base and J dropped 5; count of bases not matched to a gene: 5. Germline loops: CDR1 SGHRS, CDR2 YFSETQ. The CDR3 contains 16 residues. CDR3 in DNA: TGCGCCAGCAGCTTGCTGACTAGCGGGAGGGGAAACGAGCAGTACTTC. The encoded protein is CASSLLTSGRGNEQYF.

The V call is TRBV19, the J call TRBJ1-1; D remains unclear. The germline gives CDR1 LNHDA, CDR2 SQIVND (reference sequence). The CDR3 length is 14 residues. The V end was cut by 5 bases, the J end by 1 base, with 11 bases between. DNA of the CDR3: TGTGCCAGTAGTCCGCTTAGAACGAACACTGAAGCTTTCTTT. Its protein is CASSPLRTNTEAFF. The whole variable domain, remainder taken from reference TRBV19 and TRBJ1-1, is DGGITQSPKYLFRKEGQNVTLSCEQNLNHDAMYWYRQDPGQGLRLIYYSQIVNDFQKGDIAEGYSVSREKKESFPLTVTSAQKNPTAFYLCASSPLRTNTEAFFGQGTRLTVV.

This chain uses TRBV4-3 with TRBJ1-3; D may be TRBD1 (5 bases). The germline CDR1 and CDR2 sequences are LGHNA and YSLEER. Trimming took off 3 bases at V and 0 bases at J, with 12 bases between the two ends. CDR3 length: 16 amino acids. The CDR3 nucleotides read TGCGCCAGCAGCCAGGGTGGACACTTCTCTGGAAACACCATATATTTT. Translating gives CASSQGGHFSGNTIYF.

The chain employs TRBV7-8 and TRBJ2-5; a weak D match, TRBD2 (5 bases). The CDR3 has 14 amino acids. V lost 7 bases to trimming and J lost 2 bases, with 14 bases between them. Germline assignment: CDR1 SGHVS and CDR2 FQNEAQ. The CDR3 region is CASTPPGTQETQYF. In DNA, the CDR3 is TGTGCCAGCACCCCTCCGGGAACACAAGAGACCCAGTACTTC. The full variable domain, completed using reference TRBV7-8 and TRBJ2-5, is GAGVSQSPRYKVAKRGQDVALRCDPISGHVSLFWYQQALGQGPEFLTYFQNEAQLDKSGLPSDRFFAERPEGSVSTLKIQRTQQEDSAVYLCASTPPGTQETQYFGPGTRLLVL.